This TCR beta chain came from a study of CD8+CD57+ T cells in acquired aplastic anemia. Overall study: Across the sorted CD4+ and CD8+ cells, DNA amounts averaged about 3.1 ug. Findings and caveats of the study: Patients and controls had in common 25 to 30 CD8+ CDR3 sequences.

V was pared by 0 bases and J by 6 bases, with 10 bases between. This CDR3 region has 15 residues. Germline CDR1 reads SGDLS; CDR2 reads YYNGEE. Genomic DNA was employed as the template in profiling TCR beta VDJ and CDR3. TCRdb reprocessed the reads via MiXCR and lists one record per CDR3 protein. The sample consists of fewer than 200,000 distinct CDR3 sequences, roughly 45% of them appearing once. The sample holds many counts of this clonotype. Its specificity is not known. This rearrangement joins TRBV9 to TRBJ1-6; D possibly corresponds to TRBD1 (5 bases). The sample was sorted CD4+, CD8+, or CD8+CD57+ T cells (not recorded which) from PBMCs. This TCR was recovered from a human donor in good health. This chain's CDR3 is CASSVGRVGNSPLHF. The CDR3 DNA is TGTGCCAGCAGCGTAGGCAGGGTTGGTAATTCACCCCTCCACTTT.